This T cell receptor (beta chain) was retrieved from a study of spatial heterogeneity in lung cancer. About the study: Matched bulk RNA-seq provided a T cell module score, and TCR transcript counts in tumor regions correlated strongly with it.

On each TCR cDNA molecule, a unique molecular identifier was present. From the 5' RACE reads, TCRdb called clonotypes with MiXCR, one entry per CDR3 protein. The sample yields under 8,000 distinct CDR3 sequences, 6.5% to 8% seen once. The time point: sample taken at primary tumor resection. Sequencing covered unsorted whole RNA taken from tumor, nontumor lung or frozen PBMC. 11 amino acids form the CDR3, both terminal residues included. In germline, CDR1 is LGHDT, CDR2 YNNKEL (reference sequence). Remarks on this clonotype: As yet, its antigen is unknown. It is likely a read error, because the conserved phenylalanine at the end of the CDR3 is missing. The limits of the CDR3 on the DNA are not certain, so only TCRdb's listed CDR3 is given.

Study findings and constraints: Tumor mutation count correlated with how many alpha and beta TCRs expanded intratumorally.

This receptor was identified in a male donor with early-stage non-small cell lung cancer. The specimen comprised lung tumor tissue, sampled at surgery. The chain carries TRBV3-1 and TRBJ2-3; TRBD2 was called by the table and not checked on the DNA. CDR3 protein: CASSPPFRLVA.